This TCR beta chain was recovered during a study of cytomegalovirus exposure and HLA in healthy donors. Study outcomes and limitations: DRB1 showed the most TCR associations and HLA-C the fewest in a later analysis, as rates varied by HLA locus. Indistinguishable V segments, including TRBV6-2 and TRBV6-3, were excluded. At a 0.05 false discovery rate, a later analysis found around 17,000 TCR beta sequences to be associated with HLA alleles.

It was with 60 Vbeta and 13 Jbeta primers that the PCR ran. Per the study methods: It was a later analysis that counted roughly 80 million unique TCR beta chains, of which about 10 million were shared. Sequencing was performed with immunoSEQ multiplex PCR; in TCRdb, only in-frame clones are kept and a portion is missing. The D gene and trimming were derived from the DNA, and the V and J assignments and clone size from that table. The sample holds hundreds of thousands of clones, roughly 83% seen once. This clone has a single count. What it recognizes is unknown. Germline CDR1 reads SNHLY; CDR2 reads FYNNEI. Trimming left V 8 bases short and J 6 bases short, with 28 bases between. CDR3 size: 17 residues.

The chain has TRBV2 and TRBJ1-2; tentatively, D is TRBD1 (6 bases). Sequencing was carried out using PBMCs. The TCR comes from a boy aged 2 to 9 in good health and CMV-seronegative. The DNA of the CDR3 is TGTGCCAGCGAGCCCCGTAGTAATACAGGGAAGCAGGATGGCTACACCTTC. Encoded protein: CASEPRSNTGKQDGYTF.